The clone carrying this T cell receptor beta chain is deemed medium-sized by its frequency. What it recognizes is unknown. This record belongs to a study of T cell clusters in autoimmune cytopenias. Whole-study context: The median distinct TRB clonotype count was about 2,500 per sample, from a median around 50,000 reads. Whole-study findings and limits: TRB repertoire shifts in secondary cytopenia and chronic lymphocytic leukemia mostly reflected lymphoma, not autoimmunity.

This CDR3 contains 14 residues. Germline CDR1 LNHNV, CDR2 YYDKDF (reference sequence). TRB amplification used roughly 250 ng of peripheral blood genomic DNA. One tube held mixed TRB-A and TRB-B primer pools for touch-down PCR. TCRdb reanalyzed the multiplex PCR reads and collapses them to one entry per CDR3 protein, without DNA. The sample has about 7,200 distinct CDR3 sequences, and its top ten clones hold about 4.4%. The same sample was also studied in work on T cell repertoires in aging, cancer and after chemotherapy. That study adds: Donor ages fell into six groups from 30 or younger up to 70 or older.

Material for sequencing was peripheral blood. The gene calls are TRBV15 and TRBJ2-2; TCRdb calls TRBD1, which cannot be checked without DNA. The sequence was collected from a human donor in good health. CDR3 residues: CATSRGGAAGELFF.